These 21 T cell receptor beta chains share one sample of origin, sequenced in a study of cytomegalovirus exposure and HLA in healthy donors. PCR was performed using 60 Vbeta and 13 Jbeta primers. The assay was immunoSEQ multiplex PCR, and TCRdb's table has in-frame clones only and misses some. The sample has about 220,000 clones; 82% are singletons. Specimen: PBMCs. These receptors all come from a man aged 40-50 years in good health and CMV-seropositive.

The V and J genes are TRBV18 and TRBJ1-3; D is perhaps TRBD1 (6 bases). CDR1 is KGHSH, CDR2 LQKENI, per germline. Trimming cost V 2 bases and J 0 bases, with 11 bases left between them. The CDR3 covers 16 residues. CDR3 sequence: CASSPYRDTSGNTIYF. The CDR3, as DNA: TGTGCCAGCTCACCATACCGGGACACCTCTGGAAACACCATATATTTT. The whole variable domain, filled in from reference TRBV18 and TRBJ1-3, reads NAGVMQNPRHLVRRRGQEARLRCSPMKGHSHVYWYRQLPEEGLKFMVYLQKENIIDESGMPKERFSAEFPKEGPSILRIQQVVRGDSAAYFCASSPYRDTSGNTIYFGEGSWLTVV.

V gene TRBV28 combines with J gene TRBJ2-7; 10 positions match TRBD1. This CDR3 comprises 13 residues. Trimming removed 4 bases from V and 6 bases from J; junction bases left unmatched: 3. CDR1 is MDHEN, CDR2 SYDVKM, per germline. CDR3 residues: CASSSGTGVEQYV. In DNA form, the CDR3 reads TGTGCCAGCAGTTCAGGGACAGGGGTCGAGCAGTACGTC.

The chain uses TRBV27 and TRBJ1-1; D gene ambiguous. CDR1 is MNHEY, CDR2 SMNVEV, per germline (reference sequence). Trimming stripped 3 bases from V and 0 bases from J, with 8 bases between. This CDR3 contains 14 residues. The CDR3 is CASSLNTMNTEAFF. CDR3 bases: TGTGCCAGCAGTTTGAACACCATGAACACTGAAGCTTTCTTT.

The J gene is TRBJ2-5, the V gene TRBV18, with 7 nucleotides matching TRBD1. The CDR3 spans 14 residues. Trimming took 6 bases from V and 3 from J; bases not matched to a gene: 7. Per the germline V gene, CDR1 is KGHSH and CDR2 is LQKENI. The CDR3 DNA sequence: TGTGCCAGCTCGGCCCAAACAGGGGAAGAGACCCAGTACTTC. As protein: CASSAQTGEETQYF.

The rearrangement links TRBV6-5 to TRBJ2-1; 8 positions agree with TRBD1. After removal of 6 bases from V and 4 bases from J, the junction contained 5 bases not matched to a gene. Germline CDR1 is MNHEY and CDR2 is SVGAGI. The CDR3 has 14 amino acids. For the CDR3, the DNA is TGTGCCAGCAGACAGGGGGGCGCATACAATGAGCAGTTCTTC. Translating gives CASRQGGAYNEQFF.

This chain links TRBV7-2 with TRBJ2-3, with D hard to call. Trimming removed 3 bases from V and 0 bases from J, with 7 bases in between. Per the germline V gene, CDR1 is SGHTA and CDR2 is FQGNSA. The CDR3 runs to 14 residues. This CDR3 reads CASSLRRSTDTQYF. CDR3 bases: TGTGCCAGCAGCTTGAGGAGAAGCACAGATACGCAGTATTTT.

This chain connects TRBV5-1 to TRBJ2-2; 7 nucleotides match TRBD1. CDR1 and CDR2 from the germline V gene are SGHRS and YFSETQ. With V trimmed by 4 bases and J by 4 bases, 13 bases remained unmatched. The CDR3 loop spans 17 amino acids. CDR3 bases: TGCGCCAGCAGCGCCCGGGACAGTGAGATCTTCACCGGGGAGCTGTTTTTT. It specifies CASSARDSEIFTGELFF.

The rearrangement joins TRBV5-1 to TRBJ2-2; D possibly corresponds to TRBD1 (6 bases). V shed 1 base and J shed 5 bases, with 15 bases lying between them. The germline V gene has CDR1 SGHRS and CDR2 YFSETQ. This CDR3 comprises 16 residues. The CDR3 region is CASSLSDGGRTGELFF. CDR3 in DNA: TGCGCCAGCAGCTTGTCGGATGGGGGCAGGACCGGGGAGCTGTTTTTT. The variable domain in full, completed from reference TRBV5-1 and TRBJ2-2, reads KAGVTQTPRYLIKTRGQQVTLSCSPISGHRSVSWYQQTPGQGLQFLFEYFSETQRNKGNFPGRFSGRQFSNSRSEMNVSTLELGDSALYLCASSLSDGGRTGELFFGEGSRLTVL.

This chain joins TRBV5-4 and TRBJ1-1, with 7 bases identical to TRBD1. There are 13 residues in the CDR3. CDR1 and CDR2 from the germline V gene are SGHNT and YYREEE (reference sequence). Losses at the gene ends were 2 bases for V and 5 bases for J; bases not matched to a gene: 3. The DNA for the CDR3 is TGTGCCAGCAGCTTACAGGGGCTTACTGAAGCTTTCTTT. Amino acids: CASSLQGLTEAFF.

V usage is TRBV6-1 and J usage is TRBJ1-4; TRBD1 might be the D (5 bases). The CDR3 has 14 amino acids. Trimming took 3 bases from V and 7 from J, leaving 12 bases between them. Germline CDR1 MNHNS, CDR2 SASEGT. CDR3 amino acids: CASSEGGSLEKLFF. The CDR3 DNA reads as TGTGCCAGCAGTGAGGGGGGAAGCCTTGAAAAACTGTTTTTT.

This clone was recorded only once. This rearrangement joins TRBV12-5 to TRBJ2-7; D gene unclear. This CDR3 spans 12 amino acids. Trimming pared 1 base from V and 3 bases from J, leaving 4 bases between. The V gene's germline CDR1 is LGHNT and CDR2 FRNRAP. Here the CDR3 DNA reads TGTGCTAGTGGTTTGGACAGCTACGAGCAGTACGTC. Protein product: CASGLDSYEQYV.

This chain links TRBV5-6 with TRBJ1-1; no clear D gene. V was clipped by 0 bases and J by 2 bases, with 8 bases between them. This CDR3 comprises 14 residues. Germline values: CDR1 SGHDT, CDR2 YYEEEE. CDR3 protein: CASSLVWANTEAFF. The CDR3, as DNA: TGTGCCAGCAGCTTGGTCTGGGCAAACACTGAAGCTTTCTTT.

The chain has TRBV7-9 and TRBJ1-3; D unclear. The CDR3 is 15 amino acids. Germline-derived CDR1 and CDR2 are SEHNR and FQNEAQ (reference sequence). V lost 3 bases and J 0 bases, leaving 9 bases between the germline ends. The CDR3: CASSFPGISGNTIYF. The CDR3 DNA reads as TGTGCCAGCAGCTTCCCGGGGATCTCTGGAAACACCATATATTTT.

The chain links TRBV11-2 to TRBJ2-7, with 7 nucleotides matching TRBD1. CDR1 is SGHAT, CDR2 FQNNGV, per germline. J gave up 4 bases and V 6 bases, and 6 bases lay outside the gene matches. CDR3 length equals 13 residues. CDR3: CASSLQGLYEQYF. The DNA for the CDR3 is TGTGCCAGCAGTTTACAGGGGCTTTACGAGCAGTACTTC.

This chain links TRBV19 with TRBJ2-7, with a tentative D call TRBD1 (5 bases). CDR3 size: 13 residues. V shed 3 bases and J shed 3 bases, with 9 bases lying between them. In germline, CDR1 is LNHDA, CDR2 SQIVND (reference sequence). The CDR3, as DNA: TGTGCCAGTAGTATCGGGCAGGGCTACGAGCAGTACGTC. Residues: CASSIGQGYEQYV.

The chain employs TRBV5-6 and TRBJ1-4; possibly TRBD1 for D (6 bases). The CDR3 sequence is 16 residues long. The ends were cut back, 2 bases at V and 8 bases at J, with 19 bases in the middle. Germline V gene lookup returns CDR1 SGHDT and CDR2 YYEEEE. The CDR3 region is CASSFRRGAGKEKLFF. The CDR3 DNA sequence: TGTGCCAGCAGCTTCCGACGGGGGGCAGGGAAGGAAAAACTGTTTTTT.

This rearrangement joins TRBV19 to TRBJ1-1, with D possibly being TRBD1 (5 bases). The CDR3 runs to 13 residues. V was clipped by 6 bases and J by 6 bases, with 14 bases between them. Per the germline V gene, CDR1 is LNHDA and CDR2 is SQIVND (reference sequence). The CDR3 spells CASRAQGGAEAFF. The CDR3, as DNA: TGTGCCAGTAGAGCTCAGGGTGGGGCTGAAGCTTTCTTT.

This clone was observed a handful of times. The chain joins TRBV25-1 to TRBJ1-4, with D perhaps matching TRBD1 (6 bases). The V and J ends lost 0 bases and 8 bases respectively, with 22 bases between them. Germline values: CDR1 MGHDK, CDR2 SYGVNS. This CDR3 region has 18 residues. As DNA, the CDR3 is TGTGCCAGCAGTGAATACCGCCCGGGGGGCGGGCTGAACGAAAAACTGTTTTTT. Its translation: CASSEYRPGGGLNEKLFF. Using reference TRBV25-1 and TRBJ1-4 for the parts outside the CDR3, the full variable domain is EADIYQTPRYLVIGTGKKITLECSQTMGHDKMYWYQQDPGMELHLIHYSYGVNSTEKGDLSSESTVSRIRTEHFPLTLESARPSHTSQYLCASSEYRPGGGLNEKLFFGSGTQLSVL.

The chain recombines TRBV4-1 with TRBJ2-1; TRBD1 agrees at 7 bases. Germline V lookup: CDR1 MGHRA, CDR2 YSYEKL. V was clipped by 0 bases and J by 6 bases; unmatched bases: 5. There are 15 residues in the CDR3. The CDR3 region has the DNA TGCGCCAGCAGCCAAGATTTTGCAGGGGGCAATGAGCAGTTCTTC. Its protein product is CASSQDFAGGNEQFF.

In the case of this clone: Other DNA sequences in the sample encode the same CDR3. The V gene is TRBV5-1, the J gene TRBJ1-3; 11 nucleotides match TRBD1. Germline CDR1 reads SGHRS; CDR2 reads YFSETQ. The J segment lost 7 bases and the V segment lost 4 bases, leaving 4 bases of the junction unmatched. The CDR3 totals 14 residues. This CDR3 is CASSLGTGGNTIYF. As DNA, the CDR3 is TGCGCCAGCAGCCTGGGGACAGGGGGGAACACCATATATTTT.

This chain links TRBV23-1 with TRBJ2-1, with 9 bases identical to TRBD2. TRBV23-1 is designated an ORF whose function remains uncertain. Germline trimming cut 2 bases from V and 8 bases from J; bases unmatched to any gene: 16. The CDR3 runs 18 residues. In DNA, the CDR3 is TGCGCCAGCAGTCAAGCAAGGAGCGGGAGGCCCCTTAACGATGAGCAGTTCTTC. Amino acid sequence: CASSQARSGRPLNDEQFF.